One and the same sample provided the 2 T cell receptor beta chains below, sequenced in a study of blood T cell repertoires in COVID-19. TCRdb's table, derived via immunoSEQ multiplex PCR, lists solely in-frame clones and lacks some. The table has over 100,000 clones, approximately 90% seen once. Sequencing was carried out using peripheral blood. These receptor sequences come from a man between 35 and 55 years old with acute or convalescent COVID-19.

The CDR3 DNA sequence: TGTGCCACCAGCAGAGGAGAGGGAACACTCACTGAAGCTTTCTTT. Encoded protein: CATSRGEGTLTEAFF. V usage is TRBV15 and J usage is TRBJ1-1; D call uncertain. The CDR3 spans 15 residues. Germline CDR1 and CDR2: LNHNV and YYDKDF (reference sequence). The V end lost 1 base, the J end lost 4 bases, and 13 bases lay between the germline ends.

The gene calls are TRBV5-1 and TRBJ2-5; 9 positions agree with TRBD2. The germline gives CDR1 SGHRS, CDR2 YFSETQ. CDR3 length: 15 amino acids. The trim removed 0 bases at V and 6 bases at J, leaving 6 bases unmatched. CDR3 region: CASSLAGLATQTQYF. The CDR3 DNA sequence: TGCGCCAGCAGCTTGGCCGGACTAGCGACACAGACCCAGTACTTC.